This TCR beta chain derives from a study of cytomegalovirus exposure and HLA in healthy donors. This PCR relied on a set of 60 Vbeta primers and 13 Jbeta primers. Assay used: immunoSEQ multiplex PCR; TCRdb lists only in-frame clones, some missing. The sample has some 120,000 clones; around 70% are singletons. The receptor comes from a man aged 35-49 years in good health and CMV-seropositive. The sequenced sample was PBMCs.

CDR3 protein: CAWGDRGTYNEQFF. CDR3 in DNA: TGTGCCTGGGGAGACAGGGGAACCTACAATGAGCAGTTCTTC. The chain uses TRBV30 and TRBJ2-1; 8 bases fit TRBD1. Trimming cost V 5 bases and J 2 bases; bases outside gene matches: 5. This CDR3 is 14 amino acids long. In germline, CDR1 is GTSNPN, CDR2 SVGIG (reference sequence).